This paragraph reports one T cell receptor beta chain. Antigen specificity is unknown. This sample also contains other DNA sequences that code for the same CDR3. This sample is part of a study of shared clonotypes between healthy human individuals. Study-wide findings and caveats: The naive CD4 repertoires of several donors were compared, and approximately 5% of clonotypes were shared.

In the sorted-subset replicate PCRs, about 200 ng DNA, 25,000 to 30,000 T cell genomes, was used. This table comes from immunoSEQ multiplex PCR, and its TCRdb copy is limited to in-frame clones, with some not included. The sample has a few million clones, more than 90% seen once; the top ten hold approximately 0.13%. Caucasian adults residing in Nashville, Tennessee made up all the donors. CD45RA-negative memory and CD45RA+ naive subsets were split from the CD4+ cells. The V and J ends lost 5 bases and 1 base, in that order; junction bases with no gene match: 3. The CDR3 has 14 amino acids. Germline-derived CDR1 and CDR2 are SGHVS and FQNEAQ.

Sequences were obtained from naive CD4+ T cells sorted from blood. The subset is: CD45RA+ positively selected. This receptor was identified in a man aged 18 to 35 in good health. The rearrangement links TRBV7-8 to TRBJ1-1, with TRBD1 identical over 8 bases. CDR3: CASSLGTGNTEAFF. Here the CDR3 DNA reads TGTGCCAGCAGCCTGGGGACAGGGAACACTGAAGCTTTCTTT.